The 3 T cell receptor beta chains presented below share a single source sample, sequenced in a study of blood T cell repertoires in COVID-19. Profiled with immunoSEQ multiplex PCR; TCRdb holds only in-frame clones, not every one. The table has approximately 110,000 clones, 85% to 90% seen once. The sample was peripheral blood. These receptors were obtained from a woman older than 75 with acute or convalescent COVID-19.

This chain joins TRBV7-6 and TRBJ2-3; TRBD2 aligns across 7 bases. This CDR3 comprises 15 residues. J was trimmed by 0 bases and V by 4 bases; bases with no gene match: 4. Looked up from germline, CDR1 is SGHVS and CDR2 is FNYEAQ. This CDR3 reads CASSYLAESTDTQYF. CDR3 sequence (DNA): TGTGCCAGCAGCTATCTAGCGGAGAGCACAGATACGCAGTATTTT.

The chain carries TRBV6-2 or TRBV6-3 and TRBJ2-2; TRBD1 agrees at 8 bases. Germline V gene sequence: CDR1 MNHEY, CDR2 SVGEGT. The CDR3 sequence is 14 residues long. V dropped 6 bases and J dropped 1; count of bases not matched to a gene: 1. CDR3 loop: CASSGTGNTGELFF. DNA for the CDR3: TGTGCCAGCAGCGGGACAGGGAACACCGGGGAGCTGTTTTTT.

The chain has TRBV15 and TRBJ1-1, with D possibly being TRBD1 (5 bases). The CDR3 contains 14 residues. V gave up 0 bases and J gave up 2 bases, with 7 bases separating them. The germline CDR1 and CDR2 sequences are LNHNV and YYDKDF (reference sequence). CDR3 nucleotide sequence: TGTGCCACCAGCAGAGACCGGACAAACACTGAAGCTTTCTTT. This codes for CATSRDRTNTEAFF.